One TCR beta chain is described in this entry. The V and J ends lost 4 bases and 4 bases, in that order; junction bases with no gene match: 7. The V gene's germline CDR1 is WNHNN and CDR2 SYGVQD (reference sequence). CDR3 length equals 16 residues. The data stem from a study of OX40 agonist ivuxolimab in advanced cancers. Data came from immunoSEQ multiplex PCR; TCRdb stores just in-frame clones and leaves some out. The profile shows tens of thousands of clones, around nine tenths of them singletons. This specimen consisted of CD4+ or CD8+ T cells sorted from blood, obtained in a trial of the OX40 agonist ivuxolimab. The origin of this receptor is an adult with an advanced solid tumor such as melanoma, head and neck, liver or kidney cancer. The chain couples TRBV10-1 to TRBJ2-1; 10 bases agree with TRBD2. This chain's CDR3 is CASSALSGGTYNEQFF. The CDR3, as DNA: TGCGCCAGCAGTGCGCTTAGCGGGGGGACGTACAATGAGCAGTTCTTC.